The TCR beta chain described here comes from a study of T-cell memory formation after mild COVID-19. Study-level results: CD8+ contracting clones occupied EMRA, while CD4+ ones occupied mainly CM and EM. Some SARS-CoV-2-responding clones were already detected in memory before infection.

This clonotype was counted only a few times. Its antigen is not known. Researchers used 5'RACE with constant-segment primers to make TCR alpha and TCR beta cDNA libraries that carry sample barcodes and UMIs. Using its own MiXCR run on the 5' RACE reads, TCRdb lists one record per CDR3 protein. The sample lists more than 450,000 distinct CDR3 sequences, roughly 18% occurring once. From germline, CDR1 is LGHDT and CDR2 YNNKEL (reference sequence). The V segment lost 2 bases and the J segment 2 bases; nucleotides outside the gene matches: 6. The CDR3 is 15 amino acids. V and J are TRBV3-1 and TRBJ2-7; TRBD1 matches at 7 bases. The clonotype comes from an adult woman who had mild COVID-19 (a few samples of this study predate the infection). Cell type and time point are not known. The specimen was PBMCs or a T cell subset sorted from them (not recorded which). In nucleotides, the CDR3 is TGTGCCAGCAGCCAAATGTACGGACAGGCCTACGAGCAGTACTTC. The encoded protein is CASSQMYGQAYEQYF.